This TCR beta chain came from a study of CXCR4 blockade with PD-1 therapy in pancreatic cancer. This table comes from immunoSEQ multiplex PCR, and its TCRdb copy is limited to in-frame clones, with some not included. The table has 4,700 or so clones, 55% seen once. Germline values: CDR1 SGHNT, CDR2 YENEEA. This CDR3 contains 14 residues. V was clipped by 1 base and J by 0 bases, with 7 bases between them. Judged by abundance, this clone is medium-sized. The V gene is TRBV11-3, the J gene TRBJ2-7, with D unclear. This TCR was recovered from a human donor with pancreatic ductal adenocarcinoma. Sequenced material: tumor tissue. The CDR3 reads CASSLGVSSYEQYF. The CDR3 DNA is TGTGCCAGCAGCTTAGGGGTTAGCTCCTACGAGCAGTACTTC.